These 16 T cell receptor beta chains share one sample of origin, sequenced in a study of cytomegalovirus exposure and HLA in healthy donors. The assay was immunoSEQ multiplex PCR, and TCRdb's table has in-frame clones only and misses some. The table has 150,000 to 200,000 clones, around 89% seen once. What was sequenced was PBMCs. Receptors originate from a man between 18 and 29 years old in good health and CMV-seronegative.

In nucleotides, the CDR3 is TGTGCCAGCAGTTACTCGTCGACAGGGGGCCCGCAGCCCCAGCATTTT. This encodes CASSYSSTGGPQPQHF. The genes are TRBV6-5 and TRBJ1-5; 10 positions match TRBD1. The V gene's germline CDR1 is MNHEY and CDR2 SVGAGI. V dropped 0 bases and J dropped 7; count of bases not matched to a gene: 6. The CDR3 runs to 16 residues.

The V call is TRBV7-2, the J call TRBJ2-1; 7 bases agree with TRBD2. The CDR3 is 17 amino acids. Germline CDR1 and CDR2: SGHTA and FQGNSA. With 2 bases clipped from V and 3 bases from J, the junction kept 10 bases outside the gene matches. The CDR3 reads CASSLLAPAGSYNEQFF. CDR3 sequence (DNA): TGTGCCAGCAGCTTACTCGCACCAGCGGGGAGCTACAATGAGCAGTTCTTC.

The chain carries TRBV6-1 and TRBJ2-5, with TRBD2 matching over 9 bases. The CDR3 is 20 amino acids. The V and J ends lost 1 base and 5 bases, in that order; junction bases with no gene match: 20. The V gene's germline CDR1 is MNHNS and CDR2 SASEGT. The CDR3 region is CASSEVKLAGSIMVLETQYF. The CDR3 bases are TGTGCCAGCAGTGAAGTAAAACTAGCGGGCTCGATTATGGTGTTGGAGACCCAGTACTTC.

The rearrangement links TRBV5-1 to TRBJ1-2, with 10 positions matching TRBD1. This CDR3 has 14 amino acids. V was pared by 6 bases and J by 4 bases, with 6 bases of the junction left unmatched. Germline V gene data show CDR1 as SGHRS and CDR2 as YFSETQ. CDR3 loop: CASTAGQGGYGYTF. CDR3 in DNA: TGCGCCAGCACGGCCGGACAGGGGGGCTATGGCTACACCTTC. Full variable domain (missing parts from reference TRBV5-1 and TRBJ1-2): KAGVTQTPRYLIKTRGQQVTLSCSPISGHRSVSWYQQTPGQGLQFLFEYFSETQRNKGNFPGRFSGRQFSNSRSEMNVSTLELGDSALYLCASTAGQGGYGYTFGSGTRLTVV.

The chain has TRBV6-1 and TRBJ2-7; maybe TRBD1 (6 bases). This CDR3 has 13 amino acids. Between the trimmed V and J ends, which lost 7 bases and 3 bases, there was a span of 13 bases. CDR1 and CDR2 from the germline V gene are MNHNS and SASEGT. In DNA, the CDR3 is TGTGCCAGCATATACAGGGACGGCTACGAGCAGTACGTC. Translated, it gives CASIYRDGYEQYV.

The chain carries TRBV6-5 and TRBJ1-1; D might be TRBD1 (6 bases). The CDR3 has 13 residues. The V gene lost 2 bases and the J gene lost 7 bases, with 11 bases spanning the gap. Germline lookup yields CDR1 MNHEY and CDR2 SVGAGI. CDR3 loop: CASSYRQAYEAFF. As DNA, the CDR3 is TGTGCCAGCAGTTACCGACAGGCTTATGAAGCTTTCTTT.

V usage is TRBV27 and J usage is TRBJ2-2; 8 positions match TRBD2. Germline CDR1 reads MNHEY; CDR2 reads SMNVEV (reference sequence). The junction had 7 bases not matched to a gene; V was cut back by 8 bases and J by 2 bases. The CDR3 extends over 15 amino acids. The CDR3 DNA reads TGTGCCAGCGGACGGGGGGGAGTTAACACCGGGGAGCTGTTTTTT. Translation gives CASGRGGVNTGELFF.

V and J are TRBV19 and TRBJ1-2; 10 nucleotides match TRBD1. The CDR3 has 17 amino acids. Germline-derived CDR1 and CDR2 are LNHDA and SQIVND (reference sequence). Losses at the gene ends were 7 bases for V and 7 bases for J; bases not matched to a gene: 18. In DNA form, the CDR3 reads TGTGCCAGTAACCCTGGGACAGGGGAGACATTCAGGTTTGGCTACACCTTC. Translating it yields CASNPGTGETFRFGYTF.

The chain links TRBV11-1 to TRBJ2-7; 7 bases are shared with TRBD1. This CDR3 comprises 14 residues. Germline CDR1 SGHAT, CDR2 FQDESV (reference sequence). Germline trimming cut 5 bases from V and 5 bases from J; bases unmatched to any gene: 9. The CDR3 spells CASSLYDRDDEQYF. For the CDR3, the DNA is TGTGCCAGCAGCCTGTACGACAGGGATGACGAGCAGTACTTC.

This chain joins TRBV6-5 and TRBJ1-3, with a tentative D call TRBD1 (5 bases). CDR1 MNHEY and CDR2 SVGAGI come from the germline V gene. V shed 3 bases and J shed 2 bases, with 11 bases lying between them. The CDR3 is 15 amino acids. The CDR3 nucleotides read TGTGCCAGCAGTTATAGGGGAGGAGCTGGAAACACCATATATTTT. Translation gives CASSYRGGAGNTIYF.

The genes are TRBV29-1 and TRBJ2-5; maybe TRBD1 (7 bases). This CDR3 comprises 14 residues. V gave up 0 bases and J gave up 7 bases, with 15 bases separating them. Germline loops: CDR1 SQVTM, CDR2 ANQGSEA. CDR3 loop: CSVEETEGATTQYF. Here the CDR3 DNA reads TGCAGCGTTGAAGAAACGGAGGGGGCAACGACCCAGTACTTC.

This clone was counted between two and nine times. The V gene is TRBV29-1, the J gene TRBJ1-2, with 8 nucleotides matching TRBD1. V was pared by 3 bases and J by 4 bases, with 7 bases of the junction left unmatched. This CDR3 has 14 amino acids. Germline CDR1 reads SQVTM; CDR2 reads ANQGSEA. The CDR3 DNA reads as TGCAGCGTTGACCCCGAAGGACAGGGCTATGGCTACACCTTC. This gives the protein CSVDPEGQGYGYTF.

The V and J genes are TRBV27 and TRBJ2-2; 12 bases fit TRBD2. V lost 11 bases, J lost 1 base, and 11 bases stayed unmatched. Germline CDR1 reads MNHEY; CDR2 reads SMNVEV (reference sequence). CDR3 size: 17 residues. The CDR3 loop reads CASRTSGGNLNTGELFF. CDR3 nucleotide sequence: TGTGCCTCCCGCACTAGCGGGGGGAACTTGAACACCGGGGAGCTGTTTTTT.

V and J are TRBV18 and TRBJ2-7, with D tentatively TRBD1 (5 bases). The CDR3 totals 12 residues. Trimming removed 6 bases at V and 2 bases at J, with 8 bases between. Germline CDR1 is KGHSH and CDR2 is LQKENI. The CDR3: CASSTGPYEQYV. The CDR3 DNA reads TGTGCCAGCTCCACAGGTCCCTACGAGCAGTACGTC.

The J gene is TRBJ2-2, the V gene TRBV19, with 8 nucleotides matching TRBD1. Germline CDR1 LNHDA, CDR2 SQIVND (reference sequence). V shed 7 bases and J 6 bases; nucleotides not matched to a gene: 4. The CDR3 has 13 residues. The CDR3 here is CASKDREAGELFF. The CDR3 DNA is TGTGCCAGTAAGGACAGGGAGGCCGGGGAGCTGTTTTTT.

The CDR3 here is CASSSGPLYEQYF. DNA of the CDR3: TGTGCCAGCAGTTCAGGGCCTCTGTACGAGCAGTACTTC. The rearrangement links TRBV6-5 to TRBJ2-7; tentatively, D is TRBD1 (5 bases). V was cut by 4 bases and J by 4 bases, with 11 bases left in between. This CDR3 has 13 amino acids. Per germline, CDR1 MNHEY and CDR2 SVGAGI.